These T cell receptor beta chains were read from a single sample in a study of blood T cell repertoires in COVID-19. Clones were read by immunoSEQ multiplex PCR, and TCRdb kept only the in-frame ones, dropping some. The sample has roughly 330,000 clones; around 90% are singletons. The sequenced sample consisted of PBMCs or T cells enriched from blood (not recorded which). These receptors all come from a man younger than 40 who had recovered from COVID-19. Both conserved end residues are part of each CDR3. D genes are given only for firm matches. Clone size is not always given. Where it is, it says once, few, many or a class for expanded clones.

>TRBV5-1|once|TRBJ2-5|TRBD2
CASSPNSGGYQETQYF
TGCGCCAGCAGCCCTAATAGCGGGGGGTACCAAGAGACCCAGTACTTC
>TRBV7-2|few|TRBJ2-1|-
CASSSMGGGPRNEQFF
TGTGCCAGCAGCTCCATGGGGGGGGGCCCTCGGAATGAGCAGTTCTTC
>TRBV29-1|-|TRBJ2-5|-
CSAAHADQETQYF
TGCAGCGCTGCTCACGCGGACCAAGAGACCCAGTACTTC
>TRBV6-5|-|TRBJ1-5|TRBD1
CASSYDGTGDQPQHF
TGTGCCAGCAGTTACGATGGGACAGGGGATCAGCCCCAGCATTTT
>TRBV28|once|TRBJ1-6|TRBD1
CASSLSDRDTSPLHF
TGTGCCAGCAGTTTAAGTGACAGGGATACTTCACCCCTCCACTTT
>TRBV24-1|-|TRBJ1-2|TRBD1
CATSGSTGGVIVGYTF
TGTGCCACCAGCGGGAGCACAGGGGGCGTAATTGTTGGCTACACCTTC
>TRBV10-3|few|TRBJ1-6|-
CAISPGQNNSPLHF
TGTGCCATCAGTCCCGGACAAAATAATTCACCCCTCCACTTT
>TRBV19|-|TRBJ2-3|TRBD2
CASSRGLAGAITDTQYF
TGTGCCAGTAGTAGAGGACTAGCGGGGGCGATCACAGATACGCAGTATTTT
>TRBV7-2|-|TRBJ1-1|-
CASSLVSGDAEAFF
TGTGCCAGCAGCTTAGTTTCAGGGGACGCTGAAGCTTTCTTT
>TRBV4-2|-|TRBJ1-2|-
CASSREGIGSNYGYTF
TGTGCCAGCAGCCGCGAAGGGATAGGGAGTAACTATGGCTACACCTTC
>TRBV28|-|TRBJ1-1|TRBD1
CASSRSRQGPVGDEAFF
TGTGCCAGCAGTAGATCTCGACAGGGTCCCGTAGGGGATGAAGCTTTCTTT
>TRBV4-1|once|TRBJ1-2|-
CASSHDRVYYGYTF
TGCGCCAGCAGCCACGATAGAGTTTACTATGGCTACACCTTC
>TRBV7-9|-|TRBJ2-7|TRBD1
CASSATRGQKREQYF
TGTGCCAGCAGCGCCACCAGGGGGCAGAAGAGGGAGCAGTACTTC
>TRBV28|-|TRBJ2-7|-
CASSFGSGTGYEQYF
TGTGCCAGCAGTTTCGGGTCTGGTACAGGCTACGAGCAGTACTTC
>TRBV19|once|TRBJ1-3|-
CASSATWSSGNTIYF
TGTGCCAGTAGTGCTACGTGGAGCTCTGGAAACACCATATATTTT
>TRBV4-2|-|TRBJ2-5|-
CASSQARETQYF
TGTGCCAGCAGCCAAGCCCGTGAGACCCAGTACTTC
>TRBV2|-|TRBJ2-7|-
CASSDRGHYEQYF
TGTGCCAGCAGTGACAGGGGACACTACGAGCAGTACTTC